The source of this T cell receptor (beta chain) is a study of beta chain features in type 1 diabetes. Study-level background: Healthy donors resembled patients in age, gender and cell yields. Study findings and constraints: A potential PCR bias toward shorter templates would be equal in patient and control samples. For cells with high TCR expression, cDNA sequencing could yield over-representation. Type 1 diabetes patients had TCRB CDR3s that were shorter (moderately but significantly so) in all four CD4+ subsets.

There are 15 residues in the CDR3. Germline trimming cut 4 bases from V and 0 bases from J; bases unmatched to any gene: 3. In germline, CDR1 is SGDLS, CDR2 YYNGEE. Expressed TCRB transcripts were sequenced because the isolated RNA had all been reverse transcribed beforehand. Clones were sequenced by immunoSEQ multiplex PCR, and TCRdb holds only the in-frame ones, with some missing. The table has about 150,000 clones, around 10% seen once; the top ten hold about 2.1%. Details on this clone: What it binds is not known.

Input material: central memory CD4+ T cells from blood. The clonotype was recovered from a man between 18 and 35 years old in good health. J is TRBJ1-4 and V is TRBV9, with 7 positions matching TRBD1. The CDR3 DNA sequence: TGTGCCAGCAGCACCGGGACAGCAACTAATGAAAAACTGTTTTTT. This codes for CASSTGTATNEKLFF.